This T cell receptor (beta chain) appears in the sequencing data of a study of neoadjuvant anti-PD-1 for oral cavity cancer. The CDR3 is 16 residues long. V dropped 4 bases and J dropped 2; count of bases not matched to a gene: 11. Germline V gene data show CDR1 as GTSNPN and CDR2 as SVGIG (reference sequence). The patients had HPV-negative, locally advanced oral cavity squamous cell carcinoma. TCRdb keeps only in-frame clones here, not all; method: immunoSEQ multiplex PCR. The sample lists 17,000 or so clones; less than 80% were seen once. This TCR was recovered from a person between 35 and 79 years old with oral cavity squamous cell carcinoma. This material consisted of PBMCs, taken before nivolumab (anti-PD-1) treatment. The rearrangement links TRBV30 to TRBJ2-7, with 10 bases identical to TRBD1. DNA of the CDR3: TGTGCCTGGACCCCGAAGGGACAGGGGTTCCCCTACGAGCAGTACTTC. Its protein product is CAWTPKGQGFPYEQYF.